The text below deals with one T cell receptor (beta chain). The antigen is not known. Germline V CDR1 and CDR2: SGHRS, YFSETQ. The CDR3 totals 12 residues. The entry originates in a study of CXCR3-negative and CXCR3-positive naive CD8 T cells. Study observations and caveats: Partly lower CXCR3 expression followed cryopreservation, and most assays relied on fresh PBMCs.

Each TRB cDNA library was prepared by 5' RACE (with UMI labels). TCRdb re-called the 5' RACE reads and catalogs CDR3 proteins one per entry, DNA excluded. Its listing shows over 35,000 distinct CDR3 sequences. The rearrangement links TRBV5-1 to TRBJ2-1. This clonotype originated in a human donor in good health. Some clones in this sample may be carry-over from other donors' samples. The sequenced material came from memory CD8+ T cells from blood. The chain's CDR3 is CASSPGTHEPFF.